The sample holds many counts of the clone carrying this TCR beta chain. The antigen is unknown. This specimen comes from a study of PD-1 blockade in mismatch repair-deficient tumors. The table came from immunoSEQ multiplex PCR; TCRdb's copy has only in-frame clones and leaves some out. The table has approximately 50,000 clones, roughly three quarters seen once. Notes on the study in general: Tumor-resident clones, often absent from pretreatment blood, expanded after pembrolizumab and then contracted.

The CDR3 loop spans 14 amino acids. Trimming shortened V by 8 bases and J by 4 bases, and 14 bases separated the two germline ends. Per germline, CDR1 MNHEY and CDR2 SVGAGI. The J gene is TRBJ2-2, the V gene TRBV6-5; D unclear. The origin of this receptor is an adult with mismatch repair-deficient cancer. This material consisted of peripheral blood, taken 4 weeks after starting pembrolizumab. The CDR3 bases are TGTGCCAGCTCATACGGCTTGTCCACCGGGGAGCTGTTTTTT. As protein: CASSYGLSTGELFF.